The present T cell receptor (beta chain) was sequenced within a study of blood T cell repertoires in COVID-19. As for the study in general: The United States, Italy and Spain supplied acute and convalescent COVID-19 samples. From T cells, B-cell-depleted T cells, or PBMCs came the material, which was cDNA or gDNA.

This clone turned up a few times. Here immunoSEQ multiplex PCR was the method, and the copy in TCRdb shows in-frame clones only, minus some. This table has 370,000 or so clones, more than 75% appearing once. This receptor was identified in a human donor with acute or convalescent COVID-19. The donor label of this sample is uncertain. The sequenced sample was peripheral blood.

DNA for the CDR3: TGTGCCAGCAGACTACAGGCCCAGAACACTGAAGCTTTCTTT. It encodes CASRLQAQNTEAFF. V gene TRBV3-1 (or the pseudogene TRBV3-2) combines with J gene TRBJ1-1; D is possibly TRBD1 (5 bases). Trimming pared 6 bases from V and 1 base from J, leaving 12 bases between. The CDR3 consists of 14 residues. Germline CDR1 reads LGHDT; CDR2 reads YNNKEL (reference sequence).